One sample yielded the 9 T cell receptor beta chains listed below, sequenced in a study of T-cell memory formation after mild COVID-19. MiXCR was run by TCRdb on the 5' RACE reads, yielding one entry per CDR3 protein. The sample has just over 350,000 distinct CDR3 sequences, about 15% seen once. The specimen was PBMCs or a T cell subset sorted from them (not recorded which). The receptors derive from a man aged 18 to 29 who had mild COVID-19 (a few samples of this study predate the infection). Cell type and time point are not known.

The V and J genes are TRBV27 and TRBJ1-2; D is perhaps TRBD1 (6 bases). V was clipped by 2 bases and J by 4 bases, with 20 bases between them. The CDR3 has 17 residues. Germline CDR1 is MNHEY and CDR2 is SMNVEV (reference sequence). CDR3 sequence: CASSLVWARGSSYGYTF. CDR3 in DNA: TGTGCCAGCAGTTTAGTTTGGGCCAGGGGTTCATCCTATGGCTACACCTTC.

This chain uses TRBV25-1 with TRBJ1-5, with TRBD1 matching 7 bases. This CDR3 is 15 amino acids long. Germline lookup yields CDR1 MGHDK and CDR2 SYGVNS. V was pared by 4 bases and J by 6 bases, with 9 bases of the junction left unmatched. The CDR3 region has the DNA TGTGCCAGCAGTGGTAATCCAGGGGGGATTCAGCCCCAGCATTTT. It translates to CASSGNPGGIQPQHF.

The chain carries TRBV9 and TRBJ2-3; TRBD2 matches at 12 bases. This CDR3 is 16 amino acids long. Looked up from germline, CDR1 is SGDLS and CDR2 is YYNGEE. Germline trimming cut 3 bases from V and 4 bases from J; bases unmatched to any gene: 6. The CDR3 reads CASSETTSGGADTQYF. CDR3 coding DNA: TGTGCCAGCAGCGAGACGACTAGCGGGGGTGCAGATACGCAGTATTTT.

The chain employs TRBV5-1 and TRBJ1-1; D unresolved. The germline V gene encodes CDR1 SGHRS and CDR2 YFSETQ. The V end lost 7 bases, the J end lost 0 bases, and 13 bases lay between the germline ends. This CDR3 has 14 amino acids. As DNA, the CDR3 is TGCGCCAGCGCTAACGGCGTCTTGAACACTGAAGCTTTCTTT. Translated, it gives CASANGVLNTEAFF.

The chain uses TRBV7-3 and TRBJ1-5, with 9 bases that match TRBD1. The CDR3 runs 16 residues. The J segment lost 4 bases and the V segment lost 2 bases, leaving 6 bases of the junction unmatched. CDR1 SGHTA and CDR2 FQGTGA come from the germline V gene. CDR3 DNA sequence: TGTGCCAGCAGCTTAGCGGGTGACAGGGGGAATCAGCCCCAGCATTTT. Its protein product is CASSLAGDRGNQPQHF. Full variable domain (outside the CDR3, taken from reference TRBV7-3 and TRBJ1-5): GAGVSQTPSNKVTEKGKYVELRCDPISGHTALYWYRQSLGQGPEFLIYFQGTGAADDSGLPNDRFFAVRPEGSVSTLKIQRTERGDSAVYLCASSLAGDRGNQPQHFGDGTRLSIL.

The V gene is TRBV12-3 or TRBV12-4, the J gene TRBJ2-7; 11 bases match TRBD2. The CDR3 consists of 17 residues. V lost 1 base to trimming and J lost 2 bases; unmatched junction nucleotides: 7. This chain's CDR3 is CASSLGTRLAGTYEQYF. The CDR3, as DNA: TGTGCCAGCAGTTTAGGGACGAGACTAGCGGGAACCTACGAGCAGTACTTC.

The chain combines TRBV6-5 with TRBJ1-2; D unclear. V was shortened by 4 bases and J by 8 bases, with 11 bases between the two germline ends. Germline values: CDR1 MNHEY, CDR2 SVGAGI. This CDR3 has 12 amino acids. CDR3 bases: TGTGCCAGCAGTTTTCTGGGGAGCGGCTACACCTTC. Residues: CASSFLGSGYTF.

This clonotype has ten or more counts. The V and J genes are TRBV20-1 and TRBJ1-1; D call uncertain. Trimming cost V 4 bases and J 1 base, with 7 bases left between them. The CDR3 has 12 amino acids. Germline V lookup: CDR1 DFQATT, CDR2 SNEGSKA (reference sequence). CDR3 sequence reads: CSAIETNTEAFF. CDR3 DNA sequence: TGCAGTGCTATAGAGACGAACACTGAAGCTTTCTTT.

This clonotype turned up a few times. CDR3 bases: TGCAGTGCTAGCGGGGTTAGGGCTTTCTTT. This encodes CSASGVRAFF. The rearrangement uses TRBV20-1 and TRBJ1-1; D gene unclear. The CDR3 runs to 10 residues. Germline-derived CDR1 and CDR2 are DFQATT and SNEGSKA (reference sequence). V dropped 3 bases and J dropped 11 bases, with 10 bases sitting between them.